The next 21 T cell receptor beta chains were all read from a single sample in a study of T-cell reconstitution after alpha-beta-depleted transplantation in children. Using unique molecular identifiers, the investigators prepared the TCRbeta library. TCRdb ran MiXCR on the PCR reads and lists one entry per CDR3 protein. The repertoire has a few hundred thousand distinct CDR3 sequences, over 10% of them found once; the top ten carry 2.2%. This sample comprised PBMCs, mostly from graft donor cells, obtained 360 days after TCRalphabeta/CD19-depleted stem cell transplant. The receptors stem from a male patient between 5 and 17 years old who had a stem cell transplant for acute myeloid leukemia, so the T cells may come from the graft donor.

This clonotype has only a few counts. The chain recombines TRBV5-1 with TRBJ2-2; 12 nucleotides line up with TRBD2. The germline CDR1 and CDR2 sequences are SGHRS and YFSETQ. The CDR3 consists of 17 residues. Unmatched junction bases numbered 12, after V lost 4 bases and J lost 8 bases. CDR3 coding DNA: TGCGCCAGCAGCCCTCCTAGACTAGCGGGAGAGGAAGGGGAGCTGTTTTTT. Residues: CASSPPRLAGEEGELFF.

The genes are TRBV25-1 and TRBJ2-1; possible D gene TRBD2, 6 bases. V gave up 0 bases and J gave up 9 bases, with 12 bases separating them. The CDR3 has 14 amino acids. Germline V gene data show CDR1 as MGHDK and CDR2 as SYGVNS. The CDR3 region is CASSEYDGTGEQFF. CDR3 in DNA: TGTGCCAGCAGTGAATACGACGGGACTGGTGAGCAGTTCTTC.

This clonotype was counted ten times or more. The V gene is TRBV29-1, the J gene TRBJ2-2; TRBD1 is a possible D gene (6 bases). V lost 6 bases and J 0 bases, leaving 8 bases between the germline ends. The CDR3 is 13 amino acids. CDR1 and CDR2 (germline): SQVTM, ANQGSEA. This CDR3 is CSVTGSNTGELFF. DNA of the CDR3: TGCAGCGTGACAGGCTCGAACACCGGGGAGCTGTTTTTT.

The genes are TRBV3-1 and TRBJ2-5, with 9 bases fitting TRBD1. Germline-derived CDR1 and CDR2 are LGHDT and YNNKEL (reference sequence). The V and J ends lost 4 bases and 3 bases, in that order; junction bases with no gene match: 15. The CDR3 is 18 residues long. CDR3 loop: CASSRRGAGTGNEETQYF. For the CDR3, the DNA is TGTGCCAGCAGCCGAAGGGGAGCCGGGACAGGGAACGAAGAGACCCAGTACTTC.

This clonotype was detected only a few times. The V and J genes are TRBV6-2 or TRBV6-3 and TRBJ2-3; TRBD2 aligns across 7 bases. Unmatched junction bases numbered 4, after V lost 4 bases and J lost 12 bases. This CDR3 is built from 11 residues. Per the germline V gene, CDR1 is MNHEY and CDR2 is SVGEGT. The CDR3 bases are TGTGCCAGCAGTTGGGGGGGACTCCAGTATTTT. It encodes CASSWGGLQYF.

The chain links TRBV29-1 to TRBJ2-2; D might be TRBD1 (6 bases). The CDR3 has 14 residues. V was clipped by 6 bases and J by 4 bases, with 15 bases between them. The germline V gene has CDR1 SQVTM and CDR2 ANQGSEA. CDR3 sequence: CSVVWGRGTGELFF. The CDR3 nucleotides are TGCAGCGTCGTGTGGGGGCGAGGCACCGGGGAGCTGTTTTTT.

The table lists this clonotype with many counts. An end of the junction does not agree with germline; a read error may underlie this. The rearrangement links TRBV5-1 to TRBJ2-5; D is tentatively TRBD1 or TRBD2 (5 bases each). Germline CDR1 SGHRS, CDR2 YFSETQ. CDR3 length equals 12 residues. The CDR3 DNA follows: TGCGCCAGCAGCTCATACTGGGACGGGGCCCACTTC. Translated, it gives CASSSYWDGAHF.

In this sample, this clonotype turned up a few times. CDR3 DNA sequence: TGCAGTGCTAGAGATTCCACGGGACAGGCCAGGGGTGGCTACACCTTC. Translated, it gives CSARDSTGQARGGYTF. The chain links TRBV20-1 to TRBJ1-2; 8 nucleotides line up with TRBD1. The V gene's germline CDR1 is DFQATT and CDR2 SNEGSKA (reference sequence). The CDR3 has 16 residues. Losses at the gene ends were 0 bases for V and 7 bases for J; bases not matched to a gene: 13.

This chain links TRBV20-1 with TRBJ2-1, with TRBD2 as a possible D gene (6 bases). Trimming stripped 6 bases from V and 0 bases from J, with 24 bases between. Germline lookup yields CDR1 DFQATT and CDR2 SNEGSKA (reference sequence). The CDR3 is 18 residues long. CDR3 amino acids: CSAQMFKPGVSSYNEQFF. In nucleotides, the CDR3 is TGCAGTGCCCAAATGTTCAAGCCGGGGGTGAGCTCCTACAATGAGCAGTTCTTC.

This sequence joins TRBV28 and TRBJ2-1, with a tentative D call TRBD2 (6 bases). Trimming took 7 bases from V and 7 from J, leaving 14 bases between them. CDR3 size: 13 residues. CDR1 and CDR2 from the germline V gene are MDHEN and SYDVKM. CDR3 bases: TGTGCCAGCATCACCCGGGACTTTAATGAGCAGTTCTTC. Residues: CASITRDFNEQFF.

V usage is TRBV6-2 or TRBV6-3 and J usage is TRBJ1-2; possibly TRBD1 for D (6 bases). With 7 bases removed from V and 6 bases from J, the gap between germline ends came to 12 bases. Germline V lookup: CDR1 MNHEY, CDR2 SVGEGT. The length of the CDR3 is 12 residues. CDR3 region: CASTPQGHGYTF. CDR3 DNA: TGTGCCAGCACTCCACAGGGCCATGGCTACACCTTC.

Worth noting for this clonotype: One end of the junction does not line up with germline, which may come from a read error. V gene TRBV28 combines with J gene TRBJ2-4, with D maybe TRBD2 (6 bases). Germline V gene data show CDR1 as MDHEN and CDR2 as SYDVKM. CDR3 length: 11 amino acids. CDR3 region: CASSYRDSADF. The CDR3 nucleotides read TGTGCCAGCAGCTATCGGGACTCTGCGGACTTC. Variable domain in full (rest from reference TRBV28 and TRBJ2-4): DVKVTQSSRYLVKRTGEKVFLECVQDMDHENMFWYRQDPGLGLRLIYFSYDVKMKEKGDIPEGYSVSREKKERFSLILESASTNQTSMYLCASSYRDSADFGAGTRLSVL.

The table lists this clonotype with many counts. V gene TRBV10-2 combines with J gene TRBJ2-5; no reliable D call. Trimming cost V 3 bases and J 2 bases, with 10 bases left between them. Germline V gives CDR1 WSHSY, CDR2 SAAADI. The CDR3 length is 14 residues. This CDR3 is CASSEFLDQETQYF. The CDR3 coding sequence is TGCGCCAGCAGTGAATTCCTAGATCAAGAGACCCAGTACTTC.

This clonotype was detected many times. This CDR3 reads CAISEWTGYHGYTF. DNA of the CDR3: TGTGCCATCAGTGAATGGACAGGGTATCACGGCTACACCTTC. The chain joins TRBV10-3 to TRBJ1-2; TRBD1 aligns across 8 bases. The CDR3 has 14 residues. Trimming cost V 3 bases and J 8 bases; bases outside gene matches: 8. The germline CDR1 and CDR2 sequences are ENHRY and SYGVKD.

The rearrangement joins TRBV5-1 to TRBJ2-7; 8 nucleotides match TRBD2. This CDR3 region has 18 residues. V lost 4 bases and J lost 2; bases outside the gene matches: 17. Germline V CDR1 and CDR2: SGHRS, YFSETQ. The CDR3 here is CASSPLPLAGGQAYEQYF. The CDR3 nucleotides are TGCGCCAGCAGCCCTCTCCCTCTAGCGGGCGGACAAGCCTACGAGCAGTACTTC.

This clonotype has ten or more counts. The J gene is TRBJ2-1, the V gene TRBV29-1; the D gene is possibly TRBD2 (6 bases). Germline V CDR1 and CDR2: SQVTM, ANQGSEA. The CDR3 covers 12 residues. V lost 4 bases to trimming and J lost 7 bases, with 11 bases between them. CDR3 nucleotide sequence: TGCAGCGTTGTCGGGGAGGTGAATGAGCAGTTCTTC. This codes for CSVVGEVNEQFF.

V usage is TRBV12-5 and J usage is TRBJ2-7; tentatively, D is TRBD1 (5 bases). Trimming cost V 0 bases and J 10 bases, with 10 bases left between them. Germline lookup yields CDR1 LGHNT and CDR2 FRNRAP. The CDR3 length is 12 residues. In DNA form, the CDR3 reads TGTGCTAGTGGTTTGGTACCGACAGATCAGTACTTC. Protein: CASGLVPTDQYF.

The chain couples TRBV20-1 to TRBJ2-1; the D call may be TRBD1 or TRBD2 (7 bases each). The V gene lost 6 bases and the J gene lost 5 bases, with 17 bases spanning the gap. Looked up from germline, CDR1 is DFQATT and CDR2 is SNEGSKA (reference sequence). The CDR3 spans 14 residues. For the CDR3, the DNA is TGCAGTGCCCGAGGGGGCGGGAGTAACAATGAGCAGTTCTTC. This codes for CSARGGGSNNEQFF.

This clonotype came up a few times. This chain links TRBV7-2 with TRBJ2-3; 9 nucleotides match TRBD2. The CDR3 length is 15 residues. The germline gives CDR1 SGHTA, CDR2 FQGNSA. The junction had 3 bases not matched to a gene; V was cut back by 1 base and J by 4 bases. CDR3 sequence: CASSLEAGGADTQYF. The DNA of the CDR3 is TGTGCCAGCAGCTTAGAAGCGGGAGGCGCAGATACGCAGTATTTT.

The sample holds many counts of this clonotype. This rearrangement joins TRBV20-1 to TRBJ2-5, with D perhaps TRBD1 or TRBD2 (6 bases each). Germline V lookup: CDR1 DFQATT, CDR2 SNEGSKA (reference sequence). There are 16 residues in the CDR3. Trimming left V 6 bases short and J 5 bases short, with 25 bases between. CDR3 DNA: TGCAGTGCACGCCCAGGGGCTACTAGCTATCCGGAGACCCAGTACTTC. Encoded protein: CSARPGATSYPETQYF.

This clonotype was counted at least ten times. CDR3 amino acids: CASSQALSRRGSPLHF. DNA of the CDR3: TGTGCCAGCAGCCAAGCCCTCTCAAGGAGAGGTTCACCCCTCCACTTT. V is TRBV14 and J is TRBJ1-6; D is unclear. V lost 1 base and J 9 bases, leaving 16 bases between the germline ends. The CDR3 runs to 16 residues. Germline lookup yields CDR1 SGHDN and CDR2 FVKESK. The full variable domain, completed using reference TRBV14 and TRBJ1-6, is EAGVTQFPSHSVIEKGQTVTLRCDPISGHDNLYWYRRVMGKEIKFLLHFVKESKQDESGMPNNRFLAERTGGTYSTLKVQPAELEDSGVYFCASSQALSRRGSPLHFGNGTRLTVT.